What follows describes a single T cell receptor beta chain. This sample stems from a study of blood T cell repertoires in COVID-19. Whole-study context: The study drew acute and convalescent COVID-19 samples from the United States, Italy and Spain. T cells, B-cell-depleted T cells, or PBMCs provided the cDNA or gDNA that served as material.

J lost 0 bases, V lost 4 bases, and 3 bases had no gene match. This CDR3 has 15 residues. In germline, CDR1 is LGHDT, CDR2 YNNKEL (reference sequence). Clones were read by immunoSEQ multiplex PCR, and TCRdb kept only the in-frame ones, dropping some. The profile shows roughly 170,000 clones, 88% of them singletons. This TCR derives from a man aged 55 to 70 with acute or convalescent COVID-19. The material sequenced was peripheral blood. The genes are TRBV3-1 (or the pseudogene TRBV3-2) and TRBJ2-1; 7 nucleotides agree with TRBD2. CDR3 in amino acids: CASSPTSVSYNEQFF. CDR3 nucleotides: TGTGCCAGCAGCCCCACTAGCGTCTCCTACAATGAGCAGTTCTTC.